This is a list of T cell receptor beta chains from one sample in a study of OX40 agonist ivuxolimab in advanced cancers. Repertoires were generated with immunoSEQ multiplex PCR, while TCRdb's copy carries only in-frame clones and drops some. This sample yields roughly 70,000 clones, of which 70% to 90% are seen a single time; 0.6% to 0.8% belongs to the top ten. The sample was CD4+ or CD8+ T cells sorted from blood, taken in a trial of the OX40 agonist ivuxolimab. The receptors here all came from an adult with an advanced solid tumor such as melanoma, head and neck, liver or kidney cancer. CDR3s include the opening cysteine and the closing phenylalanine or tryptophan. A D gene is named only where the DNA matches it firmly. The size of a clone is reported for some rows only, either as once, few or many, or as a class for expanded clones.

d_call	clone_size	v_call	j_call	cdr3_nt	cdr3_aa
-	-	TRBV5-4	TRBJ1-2	TGTGCCAGCAGCTTGCTTGGGGTCTCCTATGGCTACACCTTC	CASSLLGVSYGYTF
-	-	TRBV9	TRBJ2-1	TGTGCCAGCAGCGTAGTCGAGTTCTTC	CASSVVEFF
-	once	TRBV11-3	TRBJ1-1	TGTGCCAGCAGCTTACGGGTGAACACTGAAGCTTTCTTT	CASSLRVNTEAFF
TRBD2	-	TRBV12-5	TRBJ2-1	TGTGCTAGTGGTCCCTCGACTAGCGGGCTCGACAATGAGCAGTTCTTC	CASGPSTSGLDNEQFF
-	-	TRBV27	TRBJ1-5	TGTGCCAGCAGTCCTCCAGGGCAGCCCCAGCATTTT	CASSPPGQPQHF
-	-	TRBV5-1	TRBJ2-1	TGCGCCAGCAGCTCACTAGGGACAGCCGGGACTAGTGCCTACAATGAGCAGTTCTTC	CASSSLGTAGTSAYNEQFF
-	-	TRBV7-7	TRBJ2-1	TGTGCCAGCAGCCACACGCCAAACAGGGAGCAGTTCTTC	CASSHTPNREQFF
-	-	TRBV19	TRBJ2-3	TGTGCCAGTAGTATGGGGGTTGTCCGCACAGATACGCAGTATTTT	CASSMGVVRTDTQYF
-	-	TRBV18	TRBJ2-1	TGTGCCAGCTCACCGGACAACAATGAGCAGTTCTTC	CASSPDNNEQFF
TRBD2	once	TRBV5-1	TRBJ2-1	TGCGCCAGCAGCTTGCTAGCGGGAGGCTCCTACAATGAGCAGTTCTTC	CASSLLAGGSYNEQFF
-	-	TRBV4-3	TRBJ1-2	TGCGCCAGCAGCCAAGGCTATGGCTACACCTTC	CASSQGYGYTF
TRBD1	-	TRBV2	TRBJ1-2	TGTGCCAGCAGACTCGGACAGGGCAGTGTCTATGGCTACACCTTC	CASRLGQGSVYGYTF
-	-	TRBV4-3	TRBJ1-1	TGCGCCAGCAGCCAAAACCGGGCCCATGAGGAAGCTTTCTTT	CASSQNRAHEEAFF
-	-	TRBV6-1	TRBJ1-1	TGTGCCAGCAGCGGCCAGGGAGCCGGGAACACTGAAGCTTTCTTT	CASSGQGAGNTEAFF
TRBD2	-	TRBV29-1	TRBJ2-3	TGCAGCGTCTTAAGCGGGGTCACAGATACGCAGTATTTT	CSVLSGVTDTQYF
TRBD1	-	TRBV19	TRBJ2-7	TGTGCCAGTAGTAGGTCTGGGCAGGGGGCCTCCTACGAGCAGTACTTC	CASSRSGQGASYEQYF
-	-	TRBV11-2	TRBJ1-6	TGTGCCAGCAGCCCCCTCTCGGGAGGGAATTCACCCCTCCACTTT	CASSPLSGGNSPLHF